The 12 T cell receptor beta chains below all came from one sample that was sequenced in a study of somatic mutations in cytotoxic T cells in rheumatoid arthritis. Libraries were prepared by immunoSEQ multiplex PCR; TCRdb keeps only in-frame clonotypes and omits some of them. This sample carries around 20,000 clones, roughly four fifths of them seen once, and the ten largest clones take about a tenth. Sequencing used CD8+ T cells sorted from blood. These receptors originate from a man aged 18-30 years with rheumatoid arthritis.

This clone was seen a single time. The chain carries TRBV29-1 and TRBJ2-3; TRBD1 matches at 9 bases. Germline V CDR1 and CDR2: SQVTM, ANQGSEA. The CDR3 has 16 amino acids. V lost 0 bases, J lost 0 bases, and 4 bases stayed unmatched. CDR3 loop: CSVEEATGGSTDTQYF. The CDR3 nucleotides are TGCAGCGTTGAAGAAGCGACAGGGGGTAGCACAGATACGCAGTATTTT.

The chain combines TRBV28 with TRBJ2-1, with TRBD1 matching over 10 bases. The J segment lost 6 bases and the V segment lost 4 bases, leaving 6 bases of the junction unmatched. CDR1 is MDHEN and CDR2 is SYDVKM in the germline V gene. This CDR3 contains 15 residues. The CDR3 DNA reads TGTGCCAGCAGTTACCGGGACAGGGGTCGCAATGAGCAGTTCTTC. This sequence encodes CASSYRDRGRNEQFF.

The chain joins TRBV5-4 to TRBJ2-3, with TRBD1 as a possible D gene (6 bases). The CDR3 runs 17 residues. V dropped 4 bases and J dropped 10 bases, with 28 bases sitting between them. Looked up from germline, CDR1 is SGHNT and CDR2 is YYREEE (reference sequence). CDR3 sequence: CASSTSRGLAGNDAQYF. Written as DNA, the CDR3 is TGTGCCAGCAGCACTTCCAGGGGTCTGGCGGGTAACGATGCGCAGTATTTT.

For the CDR3, the DNA is TGTGCCAGCAGTTACTCAACAGAGTCCCTACACGAGCAGTACTTC. As protein: CASSYSTESLHEQYF. The rearrangement joins TRBV6-5 to TRBJ2-7; D is unresolved. The CDR3 is 15 residues long. V was clipped by 0 bases and J by 5 bases, with 14 bases between them. CDR1 and CDR2 from the germline V gene are MNHEY and SVGAGI.

In its sample, this clone was seen a few times. The V and J genes are TRBV27 and TRBJ2-7; TRBD1 or TRBD2 may be the D gene (5 bases each). V was clipped by 3 bases and J by 3 bases, with 12 bases between them. There are 14 residues in the CDR3. Germline CDR1 reads MNHEY; CDR2 reads SMNVEV (reference sequence). The CDR3 protein is CASSLGVSFYEQYF. The CDR3 nucleotides are TGTGCCAGCAGTTTGGGGGTTTCGTTCTACGAGCAGTACTTC.

The rearrangement links TRBV6-1 to TRBJ1-1, with TRBD1 matching over 8 bases. From germline, CDR1 is MNHNS and CDR2 SASEGT. V lost 9 bases, J lost 6 bases, and 9 bases stayed unmatched. This CDR3 spans 13 amino acids. CDR3 coding DNA: TGTGCCAGTTCCGCGACAGGGGTCTCTGAAGCTTTCTTT. It codes for CASSATGVSEAFF.

This clone was recorded a few times. J is TRBJ2-1 and V is TRBV19; 9 nucleotides match TRBD2. The CDR3 contains 13 residues. Germline CDR1 reads LNHDA; CDR2 reads SQIVND (reference sequence). J lost 6 bases, V lost 5 bases, and 2 bases had no gene match. CDR3 sequence (DNA): TGTGCCAGTAGTGAGCGGGGGGCCAATGAGCAGTTCTTC. The encoded protein is CASSERGANEQFF.

The V and J genes are TRBV5-6 and TRBJ2-7; 9 bases are shared with TRBD1. Trimming cost V 5 bases and J 1 base; bases outside gene matches: 4. Germline V lookup: CDR1 SGHDT, CDR2 YYEEEE. CDR3 size: 14 residues. CDR3 nucleotide sequence: TGTGCCAGCAGTCCGGGACAGGGATCCTACGAGCAGTACTTC. This gives the protein CASSPGQGSYEQYF.

The rearrangement uses TRBV27 and TRBJ2-7, with unresolved D. CDR3 size: 13 residues. Trimming removed 0 bases from V and 4 bases from J, with 7 bases in between. Germline lookup yields CDR1 MNHEY and CDR2 SMNVEV (reference sequence). CDR3 loop: CASSLSKDYEQYF. In DNA form, the CDR3 reads TGTGCCAGCAGTTTATCAAAAGATTACGAGCAGTACTTC.

The genes are TRBV10-2 and TRBJ2-7; 9 nucleotides line up with TRBD1. The CDR3 has 14 residues. The V gene end was trimmed by 7 bases and the J gene end by 5 bases; junction bases not matched to a gene: 9. In germline, CDR1 is WSHSY, CDR2 SAAADI. CDR3 loop: CASTFLDRGNEQYF. CDR3 coding DNA: TGCGCCAGCACCTTCTTGGACAGGGGTAACGAGCAGTACTTC.

The V and J genes are TRBV28 and TRBJ2-2; D gene ambiguous. V lost 5 bases, J lost 0 bases, and 19 bases lay in between. This CDR3 contains 18 residues. In germline, CDR1 is MDHEN, CDR2 SYDVKM. The CDR3 reads CASSPPKGRTPNTGELFF. In DNA form, the CDR3 reads TGTGCCAGCAGTCCTCCGAAGGGCAGGACCCCGAACACCGGGGAGCTGTTTTTT.

V usage is TRBV4-1 and J usage is TRBJ1-1; D may be TRBD1 (6 bases). The germline V gene has CDR1 MGHRA and CDR2 YSYEKL. The CDR3 contains 17 residues. Trimming removed 3 bases at V and 4 bases at J, with 21 bases between. The DNA of the CDR3 is TGCGCCAGCAGCCACCTCGACACCGGACAGTTGTTCACTGAAGCTTTCTTT. This gives the protein CASSHLDTGQLFTEAFF.